This T cell receptor (beta chain) was identified in a study of CD8+CD57+ T cells in acquired aplastic anemia. General observations from the study: Simpson's diversity of CD8+ cells was not significantly different in patients compared with controls. The same twenty-nine CD8+ CDR3 sequences occurred in patients and in controls.

The CDR3 spans 16 amino acids, including both terminal residues. Germline V CDR1 and CDR2: WSHSY, SAAADI. On this clonotype itself: What it binds is unknown. Because the CDR3's place on the DNA is in doubt, the DNA is left out and the CDR3 is given as listed by TCRdb.

Patients included in sequencing had previously demonstrated CD8+CD57+ cell expansion by flow cytometry. Each patient gave a blood sample that was collected before any therapy had been received. CDR3 and TCR beta VDJ profiling relied on a genomic DNA template. TCRdb analysed the reads with MiXCR anew, one entry per CDR3 protein. This sample has hundreds of thousands of distinct CDR3 sequences, with 56% found just once. The sequence was collected from a human donor with aplastic anemia. The chain carries TRBV10-2 and TRBJ1-2. Material for sequencing was sorted CD4+, CD8+, or CD8+CD57+ T cells (not recorded which) from PBMCs. The CDR3 reads CASSEIWDTQYFGYTF.